A single sample gave rise to the 7 T cell receptor beta chains below, sequenced in a study of blood T cells in healthy people across ages. Using a J-beta primer mix together with a sample-barcoded 5' primer, a second PCR was run for roughly 6 to 12 cycles. Via MiXCR, TCRdb re-called the 5' RACE reads, giving one row per CDR3 protein. This table has approximately 850,000 distinct CDR3 sequences, around 43% appearing once. Sequencing was performed on blood. The receptors come from a man aged 55 to 70 in good health.

This clonotype was seen a handful of times. V gene TRBV5-6 combines with J gene TRBJ2-3, with TRBD2 matching over 9 bases. The V and J ends lost 2 bases and 1 base, in that order; junction bases with no gene match: 5. The CDR3 consists of 16 residues. The V gene's germline CDR1 is SGHDT and CDR2 YYEEEE. The CDR3 DNA sequence: TGTGCCAGCAGCTTTAATAGCGGGGGACGCACAGATACGCAGTATTTT. It translates to CASSFNSGGRTDTQYF. Full variable domain (missing parts from reference TRBV5-6 and TRBJ2-3): DAGVTQSPTHLIKTRGQQVTLRCSPKSGHDTVSWYQQALGQGPQFIFQYYEEEERQRGNFPDRFSGHQFPNYSSELNVNALLLGDSALYLCASSFNSGGRTDTQYFGPGTRLTVL.

The chain carries TRBV10-3 and TRBJ2-7; no reliable D call. Looked up from germline, CDR1 is ENHRY and CDR2 is SYGVKD. Trimming stripped 0 bases from V and 0 bases from J, with 12 bases between. This CDR3 is built from 16 residues. Here the CDR3 DNA reads TGTGCCATCAGTGAGTCCTCAACAGCCTTCTCCTACGAGCAGTACTTC. Its protein is CAISESSTAFSYEQYF.

V and J are TRBV29-1 and TRBJ1-2; D not resolved. The CDR3 extends over 12 amino acids. V was trimmed by 4 bases and J by 8 bases, leaving 14 bases between them. CDR1 is SQVTM and CDR2 is ANQGSEA in the germline V gene. CDR3 region: CSVVIFGYGYTF. CDR3 bases: TGCAGCGTTGTAATTTTCGGATACGGCTACACCTTC.

This clonotype was observed a few times. The CDR3 region is CASSELTSGQSYNEQFF. The DNA of the CDR3 is TGTGCCAGCAGTGAATTAACTAGCGGGCAGTCCTACAATGAGCAGTTCTTC. This chain connects TRBV25-1 to TRBJ2-1; 9 positions agree with TRBD2. Germline V gives CDR1 MGHDK, CDR2 SYGVNS. Trimming cost V 1 base and J 1 base; bases outside gene matches: 5. The CDR3 loop spans 17 amino acids. Combining the CDR3 with reference TRBV25-1 and TRBJ2-1 gives the whole variable domain EADIYQTPRYLVIGTGKKITLECSQTMGHDKMYWYQQDPGMELHLIHYSYGVNSTEKGDLSSESTVSRIRTEHFPLTLESARPSHTSQYLCASSELTSGQSYNEQFFGPGTRLTVL.

This chain links TRBV5-6 with TRBJ2-7; the D is unclear. V shed 2 bases and J shed 1 base, with 13 bases lying between them. The CDR3 spans 15 residues. CDR1 is SGHDT, CDR2 YYEEEE, per germline. The CDR3 DNA follows: TGTGCCAGCAGCTTCGGGTCTAGGTCGTCCTACGAGCAGTACTTC. Protein sequence: CASSFGSRSSYEQYF.

The chain is built from TRBV10-2 and TRBJ2-1; 8 bases are a match to TRBD2. Germline CDR1 is WSHSY and CDR2 is SAAADI. V trimming: 7 bases; J trimming: 9 bases; junction bases outside the gene matches: 11. The CDR3 covers 14 residues. The CDR3: CASTRAGGLTEQFF. CDR3 coding DNA: TGCGCCAGCACTCGTGCGGGGGGTCTCACTGAGCAGTTCTTC.

This clonotype is medium-sized within its sample. The chain combines TRBV29-1 with TRBJ1-2; TRBD1 might be the D (6 bases). The CDR3 is made up of 14 amino acids. V dropped 3 bases and J dropped 4 bases, with 15 bases sitting between them. The germline CDR1 and CDR2 sequences are SQVTM and ANQGSEA. The CDR3 region has the DNA TGCAGCGTTGATCCTCTGGGGGCCGGCTATGGCTACACCTTC. Protein: CSVDPLGAGYGYTF.